The clone carrying this T cell receptor beta chain appeared many times. The data derive from a study of identical twins. TCRdb re-analysed the 5' RACE reads in MiXCR, keeping a single row per CDR3 protein. This table has about 210,000 distinct CDR3 sequences, about a tenth appearing once. The germline V and J ends were trimmed by 1 base and 9 bases, with 15 bases remaining between them. The CDR3 spans 14 residues. Germline-derived CDR1 and CDR2 are LGHNA and YSLEER. The chain combines TRBV4-3 with TRBJ2-5, with D maybe TRBD2 (5 bases). This sequence originates from a woman aged 18-35 years in good health. The material sequenced was memory (CD45RO+) T cells sorted from blood. CDR3 amino acids: CASSQGSEAGAQYF. CDR3 coding DNA: TGCGCCAGCAGCCAAGGAAGTGAAGCCGGGGCCCAGTACTTC.